Detailed here is one T cell receptor (beta chain). The germline gives CDR1 GTSNPN, CDR2 SVGIG (reference sequence). This CDR3 has 17 amino acids. J gave up 0 bases and V 4 bases, and 5 bases lay outside the gene matches. The data originate from a study of PD-L1 blockade in urothelial cancer. For the study at large: Median blood clonality was around 0.08, with tens of thousands of unique TCRs.

Synthetic templates analogous to TCR were spiked into all PCRs individually. The protocol was immunoSEQ multiplex PCR, while the TCRdb copy is restricted to in-frame clones and leaves out a portion. The table has 60,000 to 75,000 clones, around 85% seen once. Specified time point: pretreatment peripheral blood. Patients were diagnosed with urothelial carcinoma, either locally advanced or metastatic. The sequencing used PBMCs, collected around atezolizumab (anti-PD-L1) treatment. The chain joins TRBV30 to TRBJ2-3; 15 bases map to TRBD2. The receptor comes from a man aged 55 to 69 with urothelial cancer. CDR3 DNA: TGTGCCTGGAACTCGGGACTAGCGGGGGGTAGCACAGATACGCAGTATTTT. Protein sequence: CAWNSGLAGGSTDTQYF.